The source of this TCR beta chain is a study of control samples from healthy donors and cancer patients. This CDR3 contains 14 residues. Germline V gene lookup returns CDR1 MDHEN and CDR2 SYDVKM. Trimming stripped 3 bases from V and 4 bases from J, with 12 bases between. TCRdb keeps only in-frame clones here, not all; method: immunoSEQ multiplex PCR. The sample lists approximately 170,000 clones; around 90% were seen once. The sample consisted of blood. This TCR derives from a woman in her thirties in good health. V gene TRBV28 combines with J gene TRBJ1-1, with D possibly TRBD1 on 5 matching bases. CDR3 DNA sequence: TGTGCCAGCAGTTTTGGCAGGGTTGGCACTGAAGCTTTCTTT. Protein sequence: CASSFGRVGTEAFF. The whole variable domain, remainder taken from reference TRBV28 and TRBJ1-1, is DVKVTQSSRYLVKRTGEKVFLECVQDMDHENMFWYRQDPGLGLRLIYFSYDVKMKEKGDIPEGYSVSREKKERFSLILESASTNQTSMYLCASSFGRVGTEAFFGQGTRLTVV.